This T cell receptor beta chain was captured by sequencing in a study of shared clonotypes between healthy human individuals. Study as a whole: Each donor had three CD4 naive, three CD4 memory, two CD8 naive and one CD8 memory plate.

Measured with immunoSEQ multiplex PCR; TCRdb has only the in-frame clones, and not every one. This table holds around 1,900,000 clones, 93% found once. CDR3 length: 16 amino acids. Trimming at V came to 5 bases and at J to 4 bases, leaving 8 bases not matched to a gene. CDR1 and CDR2 (germline): SEHNR, FQNEAQ (reference sequence). CD8 cells regarded as naive lacked CD45RO, were positively chosen for CCR7, and omitted terminally differentiated effector memory CD45RA+ cells. The TCR originated in a man younger than 35 in good health. Some clones in this sample may be carry-over from other donors' samples. The chain uses TRBV7-9 and TRBJ2-1, with 10 bases lining up with TRBD2. Sample: naive CD8+ T cells from PBMCs. The CDR3: CASSGRALAGYNEQFF. The CDR3 coding sequence is TGTGCCAGCAGCGGTAGGGCACTAGCGGGATACAATGAGCAGTTCTTC. The full variable domain, its missing parts supplied by reference TRBV7-9 and TRBJ2-1, is DTGVSQNPRHKITKRGQNVTFRCDPISEHNRLYWYRQTLGQGPEFLTYFQNEAQLEKSRLLSDRFSAERPKGSFSTLEIQRTEQGDSAMYLCASSGRALAGYNEQFFGPGTRLTVL.